The present TCR beta chain was sequenced within a study of OX40 agonist ivuxolimab in advanced cancers. Note on this clone: Its antigen is not known.

V was cut by 4 bases and J by 3 bases, with 9 bases left in between. The CDR3 loop spans 13 amino acids. In germline, CDR1 is SQVTM, CDR2 ANQGSEA. Study results and caveats: There was clonal expansion of CD4+ and CD8+ blood T cells by week 6 at 0.1 to 3.0 mg/kg.

Profiled with immunoSEQ multiplex PCR; TCRdb holds only in-frame clones, not every one. Here the sample spans 25,000 or so clones, 73% being singletons. V is TRBV29-1 and J is TRBJ2-2; D remains unclear. The TCR originated in an adult with an advanced solid tumor such as melanoma, head and neck, liver or kidney cancer. Here the sequenced sample was CD4+ or CD8+ T cells sorted from blood, taken in a trial of the OX40 agonist ivuxolimab. The CDR3 DNA follows: TGCAGCGTTGTAACGGCAGACACCGGGGAGCTGTTTTTT. Amino acid sequence: CSVVTADTGELFF.